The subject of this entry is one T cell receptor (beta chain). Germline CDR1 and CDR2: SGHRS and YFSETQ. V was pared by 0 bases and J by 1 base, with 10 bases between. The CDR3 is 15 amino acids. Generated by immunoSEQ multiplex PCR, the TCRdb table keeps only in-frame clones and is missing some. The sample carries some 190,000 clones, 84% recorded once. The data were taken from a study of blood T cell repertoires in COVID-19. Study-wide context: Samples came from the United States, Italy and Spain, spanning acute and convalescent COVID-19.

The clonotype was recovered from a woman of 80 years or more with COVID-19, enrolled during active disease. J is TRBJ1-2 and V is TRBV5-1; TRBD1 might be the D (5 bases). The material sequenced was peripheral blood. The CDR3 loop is CASSLATGDNYGYTF. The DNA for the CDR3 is TGCGCCAGCAGCTTGGCCACAGGAGATAACTATGGCTACACCTTC.